Listed below are T cell receptor beta chains from one sample, sequenced in a study of blood T cell repertoires in COVID-19. Repertoires were generated with immunoSEQ multiplex PCR, while TCRdb's copy carries only in-frame clones and drops some. The table shows around 190,000 clones, with around nine tenths occurring only once. Sequences were obtained from peripheral blood. The source is a man between 18 and 29 years old with active or convalescent COVID-19. The CDR3 runs from the conserved cysteine through the conserved F or W. A D gene is named only where the DNA matches it firmly. The listing skips clone size in some rows; elsewhere it reads once, few, many or a size class.

j_gene: TRBJ1-1; d_gene: TRBD1; v_gene: TRBV7-2; abundance: -; CDR3aa: CASSQNRGKTEAFF; CDR3nt: TGTGCCAGCAGCCAAAACAGGGGAAAAACTGAAGCTTTCTTT
j_gene: TRBJ1-5; d_gene: -; v_gene: TRBV4-1; abundance: -; CDR3aa: CASSQERQGQPQHF; CDR3nt: TGCGCCAGCAGCCAAGAGAGGCAGGGCCAGCCCCAGCATTTT
j_gene: TRBJ1-1; d_gene: TRBD1; v_gene: TRBV7-9; abundance: -; CDR3aa: CASSFIRGRQGSEAFF; CDR3nt: TGTGCCAGCAGCTTCATAAGGGGGCGTCAAGGTTCTGAAGCTTTCTTT
j_gene: TRBJ2-1; d_gene: TRBD2; v_gene: TRBV9; abundance: -; CDR3aa: CASSPRTSGGGSYNEQFF; CDR3nt: TGTGCCAGCAGCCCGCGGACTAGCGGGGGCGGATCCTACAATGAGCAGTTCTTC
j_gene: TRBJ1-5; d_gene: -; v_gene: TRBV2; abundance: -; CDR3aa: CASSIEGGYSNQPQHF; CDR3nt: TGTGCCAGCAGTATCGAGGGAGGGTATAGCAATCAGCCCCAGCATTTT
j_gene: TRBJ1-4; d_gene: -; v_gene: TRBV27; abundance: -; CDR3aa: CASSFSRGEKLFF; CDR3nt: TGTGCCAGCAGTTTTTCCAGGGGTGAAAAACTGTTTTTT
j_gene: TRBJ1-5; d_gene: -; v_gene: TRBV7-8; abundance: -; CDR3aa: CASSLIRGSGPQHF; CDR3nt: TGTGCCAGCAGCTTAATCCGGGGGTCTGGGCCCCAGCATTTT
j_gene: TRBJ2-7; d_gene: TRBD1; v_gene: TRBV5-4; abundance: -; CDR3aa: CASSNAQGAFDEQYF; CDR3nt: TGTGCCAGCAGCAACGCCCAGGGGGCTTTCGATGAGCAGTACTTC
j_gene: TRBJ2-7; d_gene: -; v_gene: TRBV3-1/TRBV3-2; abundance: -; CDR3aa: CASSPTGFSYEQYF; CDR3nt: TGTGCCAGCAGCCCCACAGGGTTTTCCTACGAGCAGTACTTC
j_gene: TRBJ1-2; d_gene: TRBD1; v_gene: TRBV29-1; abundance: -; CDR3aa: CSAGPTGWVYGYTF; CDR3nt: TGCAGCGCCGGACCGACAGGGTGGGTCTATGGCTACACCTTC
j_gene: TRBJ2-5; d_gene: TRBD2; v_gene: TRBV6-6; abundance: -; CDR3aa: CASSYTSGRETQYF; CDR3nt: TGTGCCAGCAGTTATACTAGCGGGAGGGAGACCCAGTACTTC
j_gene: TRBJ1-2; d_gene: TRBD1; v_gene: TRBV19; abundance: -; CDR3aa: CASSLVGTGKEANYGYTF; CDR3nt: TGTGCCAGTAGCTTGGTCGGGACAGGGAAAGAAGCTAACTATGGCTACACCTTC
j_gene: TRBJ1-1; d_gene: -; v_gene: TRBV15; abundance: -; CDR3aa: CATSREIGVGNTEAFF; CDR3nt: TGTGCCACCAGCAGAGAAATCGGGGTAGGAAACACTGAAGCTTTCTTT
j_gene: TRBJ2-3; d_gene: TRBD1; v_gene: TRBV11-1; abundance: once; CDR3aa: CASTSSRDRRTYTQYF; CDR3nt: TGTGCCAGCACCTCCTCTCGGGACAGACGCACATATACGCAGTATTTT
j_gene: TRBJ2-5; d_gene: -; v_gene: TRBV5-8; abundance: -; CDR3aa: CACGRWETQYF; CDR3nt: TGTGCCTGCGGTAGGTGGGAGACCCAGTACTTC
j_gene: TRBJ1-1; d_gene: -; v_gene: TRBV5-6; abundance: -; CDR3aa: CASRMGSTEAFF; CDR3nt: TGTGCCAGCAGGATGGGGAGCACTGAAGCTTTCTTT
j_gene: TRBJ1-6; d_gene: -; v_gene: TRBV5-1; abundance: -; CDR3aa: CASSLVSGGRSPLHF; CDR3nt: TGCGCCAGCAGCTTGGTGTCCGGAGGGCGTTCACCCCTCCACTTT
j_gene: TRBJ2-3; d_gene: -; v_gene: TRBV5-1; abundance: -; CDR3aa: CASSLEASSTDTQYF; CDR3nt: TGCGCCAGCAGCTTGGAGGCTAGCAGCACAGATACGCAGTATTTT
j_gene: TRBJ2-5; d_gene: -; v_gene: TRBV7-9; abundance: -; CDR3aa: CASSPLSGSGSQETQYF; CDR3nt: TGTGCCAGCAGCCCCCTTTCCGGGAGCGGAAGCCAAGAGACCCAGTACTTC
j_gene: TRBJ2-1; d_gene: -; v_gene: TRBV2; abundance: -; CDR3aa: CASSYSYNEQFF; CDR3nt: TGTGCCAGCAGTTACTCCTACAATGAGCAGTTCTTC
j_gene: TRBJ2-3; d_gene: TRBD2; v_gene: TRBV5-4; abundance: once; CDR3aa: CASGLAGVDTQYF; CDR3nt: TGTGCCAGTGGACTAGCGGGAGTAGATACGCAGTATTTT
j_gene: TRBJ2-1; d_gene: -; v_gene: TRBV6-7; abundance: -; CDR3aa: CASSYFETNNEQFF; CDR3nt: TGTGCCAGCAGTTACTTTGAGACAAACAATGAGCAGTTCTTC
j_gene: TRBJ1-6; d_gene: -; v_gene: TRBV19; abundance: -; CDR3aa: CASSRDRQGLKRGNSPLHF; CDR3nt: TGTGCCAGTAGTAGAGACCGTCAGGGACTCAAACGGGGTAATTCACCCCTCCACTTT
j_gene: TRBJ1-1; d_gene: -; v_gene: TRBV15; abundance: -; CDR3aa: CATSRELLSTEAFF; CDR3nt: TGTGCCACCAGCAGAGAGCTGCTGAGCACTGAAGCTTTCTTT
j_gene: TRBJ1-1; d_gene: -; v_gene: TRBV24-1; abundance: -; CDR3aa: CATSDPNNNQAFF; CDR3nt: TGTGCCACCAGTGATCCCAACAATAATCAAGCTTTCTTT
j_gene: TRBJ2-3; d_gene: -; v_gene: TRBV7-9; abundance: -; CDR3aa: CASSLEAGTDTQYF; CDR3nt: TGTGCCAGCAGCTTAGAAGCAGGGACAGATACGCAGTATTTT
j_gene: TRBJ1-5; d_gene: -; v_gene: TRBV2; abundance: -; CDR3aa: CASSVTTGPNQPQHF; CDR3nt: TGTGCCAGCAGCGTGACAACAGGGCCGAATCAGCCCCAGCATTTT
j_gene: TRBJ1-1; d_gene: -; v_gene: TRBV11-1; abundance: -; CDR3aa: CASSLEVGAEAFF; CDR3nt: TGTGCCAGCAGCTTAGAAGTAGGAGCTGAAGCTTTCTTT
j_gene: TRBJ2-7; d_gene: -; v_gene: TRBV28; abundance: -; CDR3aa: CASSLPGNEQYF; CDR3nt: TGTGCCAGCAGTTTACCAGGGAACGAGCAGTACTTC
j_gene: TRBJ1-1; d_gene: -; v_gene: TRBV30; abundance: -; CDR3aa: CAWSLGENTEAFF; CDR3nt: TGTGCCTGGAGTCTCGGGGAGAACACTGAAGCTTTCTTT
j_gene: TRBJ2-3; d_gene: TRBD2; v_gene: TRBV10-2; abundance: -; CDR3aa: CASSESGLAGTWPQYF; CDR3nt: TGCGCCAGCAGTGAGTCGGGACTAGCGGGGACTTGGCCGCAGTATTTT
j_gene: TRBJ1-2; d_gene: TRBD1; v_gene: TRBV12-3/TRBV12-4; abundance: -; CDR3aa: CASRDRGGGYTF; CDR3nt: TGTGCCAGCAGGGACAGGGGAGGCGGCTACACCTTC
j_gene: TRBJ1-2; d_gene: -; v_gene: TRBV28; abundance: -; CDR3aa: CASSLLALSSYGYTF; CDR3nt: TGTGCCAGCAGTTTATTGGCCCTCTCCAGCTATGGCTACACCTTC
j_gene: TRBJ2-5; d_gene: -; v_gene: TRBV7-9; abundance: -; CDR3aa: CASSLSPTDIETQYF; CDR3nt: TGTGCCAGCAGCTTAAGTCCGACAGACATAGAGACCCAGTACTTC
j_gene: TRBJ1-2; d_gene: -; v_gene: TRBV19; abundance: -; CDR3aa: CASSTRLSVGGYGYTF; CDR3nt: TGTGCCAGTAGTACCCGGCTATCGGTAGGCGGCTATGGCTACACCTTC
j_gene: TRBJ1-3; d_gene: -; v_gene: TRBV6-6; abundance: -; CDR3aa: CASSWGGAGNTIYF; CDR3nt: TGTGCCAGCAGTTGGGGAGGGGCTGGAAACACCATATATTTT
j_gene: TRBJ1-2; d_gene: -; v_gene: TRBV9; abundance: few; CDR3aa: CASSSRDGYTF; CDR3nt: TGTGCCAGCAGCTCCAGGGATGGCTACACCTTC
j_gene: TRBJ1-1; d_gene: -; v_gene: TRBV29-1; abundance: -; CDR3aa: CSGDRGGNTEAFF; CDR3nt: TGCAGCGGGGATCGGGGTGGGAACACTGAAGCTTTCTTT
j_gene: TRBJ2-1; d_gene: -; v_gene: TRBV28; abundance: -; CDR3aa: CASSSLDSFSYNEQFF; CDR3nt: TGTGCCAGCAGTTCCCTAGACAGCTTCTCCTACAATGAGCAGTTCTTC
j_gene: TRBJ2-2; d_gene: TRBD2; v_gene: TRBV9; abundance: -; CDR3aa: CASSVWRGGYTGELFF; CDR3nt: TGTGCCAGCAGCGTATGGAGGGGAGGGTACACCGGGGAGCTGTTTTTT
j_gene: TRBJ2-2; d_gene: TRBD2; v_gene: TRBV10-3; abundance: -; CDR3aa: CAISEPKETSRELFF; CDR3nt: TGTGCCATCAGTGAGCCAAAGGAGACTAGCCGGGAGCTGTTTTTT
j_gene: TRBJ2-7; d_gene: TRBD1; v_gene: TRBV7-9; abundance: -; CDR3aa: CASSLGSGGNEQYF; CDR3nt: TGTGCCAGCAGCTTAGGCTCAGGGGGCAACGAGCAGTACTTC
j_gene: TRBJ1-1; d_gene: -; v_gene: TRBV6-5; abundance: -; CDR3aa: CASSYRGPMNTEAFF; CDR3nt: TGTGCCAGCAGTTACAGGGGTCCCATGAACACTGAAGCTTTCTTT
j_gene: TRBJ1-6; d_gene: -; v_gene: TRBV5-1; abundance: few; CDR3aa: CASSSGQQNSPLHF; CDR3nt: TGCGCCAGCAGCTCCGGACAGCAGAATTCACCCCTCCACTTT
j_gene: TRBJ1-3; d_gene: TRBD1; v_gene: TRBV7-8; abundance: -; CDR3aa: CASSLARGQHSGNTIYF; CDR3nt: TGTGCCAGCAGCTTAGCGAGGGGACAGCACTCTGGAAACACCATATATTTT
j_gene: TRBJ2-7; d_gene: TRBD1; v_gene: TRBV7-9; abundance: once; CDR3aa: CAVPGQGHPYEQYF; CDR3nt: TGTGCCGTCCCCGGACAGGGCCATCCCTACGAGCAGTACTTC
j_gene: TRBJ1-5; d_gene: -; v_gene: TRBV5-5; abundance: -; CDR3aa: CASSHQGGDNQPQHF; CDR3nt: TGTGCCAGCAGCCACCAAGGGGGTGACAATCAGCCCCAGCATTTT
j_gene: TRBJ1-3; d_gene: -; v_gene: TRBV19; abundance: -; CDR3aa: CASSIGEGSGNTIYF; CDR3nt: TGTGCCAGTAGTATCGGGGAAGGAAGTGGAAACACCATATATTTT
j_gene: TRBJ1-4; d_gene: -; v_gene: TRBV5-1; abundance: once; CDR3aa: CASSLDALATNEKLFF; CDR3nt: TGCGCCAGCAGCTTGGATGCACTTGCAACTAATGAAAAACTGTTTTTT
j_gene: TRBJ1-5; d_gene: -; v_gene: TRBV6-1; abundance: -; CDR3aa: CASSELRLGNQPQHF; CDR3nt: TGTGCCAGCAGTGAACTAAGACTCGGCAATCAGCCCCAGCATTTT